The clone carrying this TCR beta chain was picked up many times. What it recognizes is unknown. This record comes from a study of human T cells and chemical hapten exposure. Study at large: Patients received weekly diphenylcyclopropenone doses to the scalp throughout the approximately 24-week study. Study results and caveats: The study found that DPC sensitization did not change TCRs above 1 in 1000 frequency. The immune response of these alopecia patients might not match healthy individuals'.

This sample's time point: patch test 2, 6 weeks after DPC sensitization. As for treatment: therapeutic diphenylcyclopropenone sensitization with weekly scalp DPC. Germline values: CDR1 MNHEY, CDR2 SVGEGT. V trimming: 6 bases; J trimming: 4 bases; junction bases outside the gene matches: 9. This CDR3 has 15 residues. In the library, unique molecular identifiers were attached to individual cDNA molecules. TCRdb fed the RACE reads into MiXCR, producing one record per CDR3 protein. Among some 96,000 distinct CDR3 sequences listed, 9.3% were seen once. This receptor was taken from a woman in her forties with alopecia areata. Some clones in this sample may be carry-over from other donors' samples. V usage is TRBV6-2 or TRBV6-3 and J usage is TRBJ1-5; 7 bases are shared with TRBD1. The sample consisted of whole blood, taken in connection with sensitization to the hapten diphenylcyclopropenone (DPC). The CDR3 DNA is TGTGCCAGCAGACCCACGGACAGGACGAATCAGCCCCAGCATTTT. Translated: CASRPTDRTNQPQHF.